One sample yielded the 23 T cell receptor beta chains listed below, sequenced in a study of cytomegalovirus exposure and HLA in healthy donors. PCR primers comprised 60 Vbeta and 13 Jbeta primers. The protocol was immunoSEQ multiplex PCR, while the TCRdb copy is restricted to in-frame clones and leaves out a portion. This sample has about 140,000 clones, with approximately 78% found just once. Material: PBMCs. The source of these receptors is a man younger than 30 in good health and CMV-seropositive.

V and J are TRBV19 and TRBJ1-2; 8 bases line up with TRBD1. The V gene end was trimmed by 6 bases and the J gene end by 0 bases; junction bases not matched to a gene: 6. The CDR3 has 15 amino acids. From germline, CDR1 is LNHDA and CDR2 SQIVND (reference sequence). CDR3 amino acids: CASSGPGQANYGYTF. In DNA, the CDR3 is TGTGCCAGTAGCGGGCCGGGACAGGCTAACTATGGCTACACCTTC.

The chain employs TRBV11-3 and TRBJ2-1, with 14 bases aligning to TRBD2. In germline, CDR1 is SGHNT, CDR2 YENEEA. Trimming took 5 bases from V and 5 from J; bases not matched to a gene: 5. CDR3 length equals 16 residues. The CDR3 is CASSRGLAGGNNEQFF. In nucleotides, the CDR3 is TGTGCCAGCAGCCGAGGACTAGCGGGAGGAAACAATGAGCAGTTCTTC.

This sequence joins TRBV5-5 and TRBJ2-7, with a tentative D call TRBD1 (6 bases). Germline values: CDR1 SGHKS, CDR2 YYEKEE (reference sequence). The CDR3 length is 15 residues. The V end was cut by 0 bases, the J end by 1 base, with 11 bases between. The CDR3 protein is CASSLGDTASYEQYF. The DNA of the CDR3 is TGTGCCAGCAGCTTGGGGGACACCGCATCCTACGAGCAGTACTTC.

CDR3 protein: CATRNRGNSYEQYF. DNA of the CDR3: TGTGCCACCCGGAACCGGGGAAACTCCTACGAGCAGTACTTC. This chain connects TRBV6-5 to TRBJ2-7, with D possibly TRBD2 on 5 matching bases. Germline values: CDR1 MNHEY, CDR2 SVGAGI. V gave up 10 bases and J gave up 0 bases, with 16 bases separating them. The CDR3 runs to 14 residues.

This chain joins TRBV5-1 and TRBJ2-1; D may be TRBD2 (7 bases). The CDR3 has 15 amino acids. Germline CDR1 and CDR2: SGHRS and YFSETQ. V was trimmed by 4 bases and J by 7 bases, leaving 18 bases between them. CDR3 coding DNA: TGCGCCAGCAGCCCCCCCCGGGGGGCCGAGAATGAGCAGTTCTTC. This sequence encodes CASSPPRGAENEQFF. Using reference TRBV5-1 and TRBJ2-1 for the parts outside the CDR3, the full variable domain is KAGVTQTPRYLIKTRGQQVTLSCSPISGHRSVSWYQQTPGQGLQFLFEYFSETQRNKGNFPGRFSGRQFSNSRSEMNVSTLELGDSALYLCASSPPRGAENEQFFGPGTRLTVL.

J is TRBJ1-5 and V is TRBV7-8; maybe TRBD1 (6 bases). Germline V gene sequence: CDR1 SGHVS, CDR2 FQNEAQ. V was trimmed by 1 base and J by 0 bases, leaving 13 bases between them. The CDR3 sequence is 17 residues long. The CDR3 region has the DNA TGTGCCAGCAGCTTAGTAGGGCGGGGGCTTAGCAATCAGCCCCAGCATTTT. Its translation: CASSLVGRGLSNQPQHF.

V usage is TRBV14 and J usage is TRBJ2-5, with TRBD2 as a possible D gene (7 bases). This CDR3 contains 15 residues. Germline values: CDR1 SGHDN, CDR2 FVKESK. The germline V and J ends were trimmed by 5 bases and 1 base, with 14 bases remaining between them. The CDR3 is CASSNWGGPQETQYF. The CDR3 DNA is TGTGCCAGCAGCAATTGGGGGGGGCCCCAAGAGACCCAGTACTTC. The variable domain in full, with the rest retrieved from reference TRBV14 and TRBJ2-5, is EAGVTQFPSHSVIEKGQTVTLRCDPISGHDNLYWYRRVMGKEIKFLLHFVKESKQDESGMPNNRFLAERTGGTYSTLKVQPAELEDSGVYFCASSNWGGPQETQYFGPGTRLLVL.

The rearrangement uses TRBV6-5 and TRBJ2-1, with 7 positions matching TRBD2. Germline-derived CDR1 and CDR2 are MNHEY and SVGAGI. This CDR3 contains 15 residues. J lost 7 bases, V lost 8 bases, and 14 bases had no gene match. The CDR3 nucleotides are TGTGCCAGCGGGGAGTGGGAGGGAGGTAAAAATGAGCAGTTCTTC. Protein product: CASGEWEGGKNEQFF.

The CDR3 DNA sequence: TGTGCCAGCAGCTTAGTGGCGGGAGGGTCCTACGAGCAGTACTTC. Amino acid sequence: CASSLVAGGSYEQYF. The rearrangement links TRBV7-8 to TRBJ2-7; 9 bases are shared with TRBD2. CDR1 SGHVS and CDR2 FQNEAQ come from the germline V gene. V lost 1 base, J lost 1 base, and 2 bases stayed unmatched. The CDR3 runs to 15 residues.

This clone showed up just once. Compared with germline, one end of the junction differs, possibly owing to a read error. The V call is TRBV29-1, the J call TRBJ1-4; 9 nucleotides agree with TRBD1. Germline loops: CDR1 SQVTM, CDR2 ANQGSEA. The CDR3 loop spans 13 amino acids. The CDR3 is CSVEGQGYEKLFF. CDR3 in DNA: TGCAGCGTGGAAGGACAGGGGTATGAAAAACTGTTTTTT. Full variable domain (rest looked up from reference TRBV29-1 and TRBJ1-4): SAVISQKPSRDICQRGTSLTIQCQVDSQVTMMFWYRQQPGQSLTLIATANQGSEATYESGFVIDKFPISRPNLTFSTLTVSNMSPEDSSIYLCSVEGQGYEKLFFGSGTQLSVL.

V is TRBV25-1 and J is TRBJ1-5, with 7 bases fitting TRBD1. Germline trimming cut 5 bases from V and 4 bases from J; bases unmatched to any gene: 2. The germline V gene encodes CDR1 MGHDK and CDR2 SYGVNS. The CDR3 contains 13 residues. In nucleotides, the CDR3 is TGTGCCAGCAGTCCCAGGGGGAATCAGCCCCAGCATTTT. Translated: CASSPRGNQPQHF.

The rearrangement uses TRBV5-1 and TRBJ2-1; D is undetermined. Germline values: CDR1 SGHRS, CDR2 YFSETQ. This CDR3 has 16 amino acids. The V and J ends lost 4 bases and 8 bases respectively, with 22 bases between them. The CDR3 loop is CASSPVPPAGGDEQFF. CDR3 nucleotides: TGCGCCAGCAGCCCGGTTCCCCCCGCAGGTGGTGATGAGCAGTTCTTC.

V is TRBV12-5 and J is TRBJ2-1; weak D call: TRBD1 (6 bases). The CDR3 is 17 residues long. Trimming left V 5 bases short and J 0 bases short, with 17 bases between. Germline lookup yields CDR1 LGHNT and CDR2 FRNRAP. For the CDR3, the DNA is TGTGCTAGTGGTCTCCGGGACACACTGAGCTCCTACAATGAGCAGTTCTTC. Translated: CASGLRDTLSSYNEQFF.

This chain uses TRBV6-4 with TRBJ1-5; TRBD1 agrees at 9 bases. V shed 6 bases, J shed 3 bases, and the junction held 3 bases outside the gene matches. The CDR3 is 14 residues long. Germline CDR1 reads MRHNA; CDR2 reads SNTAGT. CDR3 sequence: CASRRQGVNQPQHF. The CDR3 region has the DNA TGTGCCAGCAGGAGACAGGGGGTCAATCAGCCCCAGCATTTT.

This clone was detected only once. The V gene is TRBV6-5, the J gene TRBJ1-1; D ambiguous. With 2 bases removed from V and 4 bases from J, the gap between germline ends came to 5 bases. The CDR3 consists of 12 residues. From germline, CDR1 is MNHEY and CDR2 SVGAGI. For the CDR3, the DNA is TGTGCCAGCAGTTACCCCCGCACTGAAGCTTTCTTT. Amino acid sequence: CASSYPRTEAFF.

The rearrangement links TRBV30 to TRBJ1-5; D gene unclear. This CDR3 has 13 amino acids. Trimming shortened V by 2 bases and J by 5 bases, and 10 bases separated the two germline ends. CDR1 GTSNPN and CDR2 SVGIG come from the germline V gene (reference sequence). This CDR3 reads CAWSPSSDQPQHF. The CDR3 DNA follows: TGTGCCTGGAGTCCATCGTCAGATCAGCCCCAGCATTTT.

The chain carries TRBV6-5 and TRBJ2-5; TRBD2 matches 7 bases. With V trimmed by 2 bases and J by 3 bases, 3 bases remained unmatched. This CDR3 has 14 residues. Per the germline V gene, CDR1 is MNHEY and CDR2 is SVGAGI. The CDR3, as DNA: TGTGCCAGCAGTTACAGCGGGACCAAAGAGACCCAGTACTTC. Protein sequence: CASSYSGTKETQYF.

V usage is TRBV5-1 and J usage is TRBJ1-1, with D hard to call. Germline CDR1 and CDR2: SGHRS and YFSETQ. The CDR3 totals 13 residues. Trimming pared 2 bases from V and 3 bases from J, leaving 8 bases between. The DNA of the CDR3 is TGCGCCAGCAGCTTCGCCGGGGACACTGAAGCTTTCTTT. It yields the protein CASSFAGDTEAFF.

V is TRBV19 and J is TRBJ1-1; 8 nucleotides agree with TRBD1. The CDR3 runs to 14 residues. Per the germline V gene, CDR1 is LNHDA and CDR2 is SQIVND (reference sequence). V dropped 3 bases and J dropped 4; count of bases not matched to a gene: 4. This CDR3 is CASSMQGAGTEAFF. The CDR3 nucleotides are TGTGCCAGTAGTATGCAGGGGGCGGGCACTGAAGCTTTCTTT. Filled out from reference TRBV19 and TRBJ1-1, the complete variable domain reads DGGITQSPKYLFRKEGQNVTLSCEQNLNHDAMYWYRQDPGQGLRLIYYSQIVNDFQKGDIAEGYSVSREKKESFPLTVTSAQKNPTAFYLCASSMQGAGTEAFFGQGTRLTVV.

The chain employs TRBV7-9 and TRBJ2-7, with a tentative D call TRBD1 (5 bases). Deletions cut 5 bases from V and 0 bases from J, with 14 bases between. The CDR3 runs 15 residues. Looked up from germline, CDR1 is SEHNR and CDR2 is FQNEAQ (reference sequence). The CDR3 DNA sequence: TGTGCCAGCAGCCCCAAGGGGCTCGGCTCCTACGAGCAGTACTTC. Translation gives CASSPKGLGSYEQYF.

The chain uses TRBV28 and TRBJ2-7, with TRBD1 matching over 8 bases. Germline V lookup: CDR1 MDHEN, CDR2 SYDVKM. The CDR3 is made up of 16 amino acids. J gave up 3 bases and V 5 bases, and 12 bases lay outside the gene matches. CDR3 DNA: TGTGCCAGCAGTAAAAGATCAAGTACAGGGGGCTACGAGCAGTACTTC. Residues: CASSKRSSTGGYEQYF.

A few counts support this clone. This chain joins TRBV28 and TRBJ1-2, with a weak D call TRBD1 (5 bases). Trimming took off 3 bases at V and 7 bases at J, with 15 bases between the two ends. This CDR3 comprises 14 residues. The germline V gene has CDR1 MDHEN and CDR2 SYDVKM. For the CDR3, the DNA is TGTGCCAGCAGTTTTCGGGGGGGTCAGGGTGGCTACACCTTC. Translation gives CASSFRGGQGGYTF.

This clone was recorded once. The gene calls are TRBV2 and TRBJ2-4, with D possibly being TRBD1 (5 bases). Germline CDR1 and CDR2: SNHLY and FYNNEI. Trimming cost V 3 bases and J 5 bases, with 11 bases left between them. CDR3 size: 14 residues. The CDR3: CASSEWTKENIQYF. DNA for the CDR3: TGTGCCAGCAGTGAGTGGACAAAAGAAAACATTCAGTACTTC.